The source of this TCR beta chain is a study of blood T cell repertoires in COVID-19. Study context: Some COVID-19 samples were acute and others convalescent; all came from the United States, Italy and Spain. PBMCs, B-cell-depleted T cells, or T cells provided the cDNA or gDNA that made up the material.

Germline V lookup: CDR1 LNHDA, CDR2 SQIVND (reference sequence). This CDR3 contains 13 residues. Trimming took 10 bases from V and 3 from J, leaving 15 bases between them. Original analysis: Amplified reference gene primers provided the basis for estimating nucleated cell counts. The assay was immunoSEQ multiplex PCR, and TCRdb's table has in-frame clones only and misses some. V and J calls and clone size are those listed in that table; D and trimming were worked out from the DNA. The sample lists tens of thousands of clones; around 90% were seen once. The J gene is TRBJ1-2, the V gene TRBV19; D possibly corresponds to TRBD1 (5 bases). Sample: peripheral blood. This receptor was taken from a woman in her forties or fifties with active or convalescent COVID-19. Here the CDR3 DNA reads TGTGCCACTCGGTGGGGAGGGGACTATGGCTACACCTTC. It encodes CATRWGGDYGYTF.